Sequencing of this TCR beta chain was carried out in a study of T cell changes during pregnancy in multiple sclerosis. CDR1 and CDR2 from the germline V gene are KGHSH and LQKENI. The V segment lost 0 bases and the J segment 8 bases; nucleotides outside the gene matches: 6. This CDR3 is built from 16 residues. Generated by immunoSEQ multiplex PCR, the TCRdb table keeps only in-frame clones and is missing some. Of 55,000 to 70,000 clones listed, approximately 90% are singletons. This receptor was taken from a female donor in good health, enrolled as a control in a pregnancy study. This chain connects TRBV18 to TRBJ2-1; 11 bases are shared with TRBD2. The sample here was peripheral blood, taken in the second trimester of pregnancy. The CDR3 sequence: CASSPPGSGRADEQFF. CDR3 nucleotide sequence: TGTGCCAGCTCACCACCTGGTAGCGGGAGGGCCGATGAGCAGTTCTTC. Full variable domain (rest looked up from reference TRBV18 and TRBJ2-1): NAGVMQNPRHLVRRRGQEARLRCSPMKGHSHVYWYRQLPEEGLKFMVYLQKENIIDESGMPKERFSAEFPKEGPSILRIQQVVRGDSAAYFCASSPPGSGRADEQFFGPGTRLTVL.